One sample yielded the 13 T cell receptor beta chains listed below, sequenced in a study of cytomegalovirus exposure and HLA in healthy donors. PCR involved 60 Vbeta and 13 Jbeta primers. The table came from immunoSEQ multiplex PCR; TCRdb's copy has only in-frame clones and leaves some out. The sample records over 150,000 clones, about 80% being singletons. Sequences were obtained from PBMCs. The receptors were sampled from a woman aged 55-75 years in good health and CMV-seropositive.

This clone has only a few counts. The chain joins TRBV6-1 to TRBJ1-1; 8 bases are a match to TRBD1. The CDR3 totals 12 residues. Germline trimming cut 6 bases from V and 4 bases from J; bases unmatched to any gene: 1. Germline V gene data show CDR1 as MNHNS and CDR2 as SASEGT. CDR3 nucleotides: TGTGCCAGCAGGACAGGGGCCACTGAAGCTTTCTTT. As protein: CASRTGATEAFF.

The table lists this clone with a count of one. The chain is built from TRBV11-2 and TRBJ2-2; D unclear. Germline-derived CDR1 and CDR2 are SGHAT and FQNNGV. The length of the CDR3 is 12 residues. Trimming left V 5 bases short and J 7 bases short, with 8 bases between. CDR3 sequence reads: CASSLSIGELFF. DNA for the CDR3: TGTGCCAGCAGCCTTAGTATCGGGGAGCTGTTTTTT.

This clone was seen once. The rearrangement links TRBV7-2 to TRBJ2-5, with a weak D call TRBD2 (5 bases). This CDR3 has 14 residues. Trimming removed 5 bases from V and 1 base from J, with 11 bases in between. The germline CDR1 and CDR2 sequences are SGHTA and FQGNSA. CDR3 region: CASSPAGGQETQYF. DNA of the CDR3: TGTGCCAGCAGCCCCGCAGGAGGCCAAGAGACCCAGTACTTC. Using reference TRBV7-2 and TRBJ2-5 for the parts outside the CDR3, the full variable domain is GAGVSQSPSNKVTEKGKDVELRCDPISGHTALYWYRQSLGQGLEFLIYFQGNSAPDKSGLPSDRFSAERTGGSVSTLTIQRTQQEDSAVYLCASSPAGGQETQYFGPGTRLLVL.

The CDR3 protein is CASSVRGQGLGEQFF. CDR3 sequence (DNA): TGTGCCAGCAGCGTCCGAGGACAGGGGTTGGGTGAGCAGTTCTTC. The chain joins TRBV7-9 to TRBJ2-1; 9 nucleotides line up with TRBD1. The junction had 11 bases not matched to a gene; V was cut back by 5 bases and J by 9 bases. The V gene's germline CDR1 is SEHNR and CDR2 FQNEAQ (reference sequence). The CDR3 is 15 amino acids. Complete variable domain (other parts from reference TRBV7-9 and TRBJ2-1): DTGVSQNPRHKITKRGQNVTFRCDPISEHNRLYWYRQTLGQGPEFLTYFQNEAQLEKSRLLSDRFSAERPKGSFSTLEIQRTEQGDSAMYLCASSVRGQGLGEQFFGPGTRLTVL.

The gene calls are TRBV28 and TRBJ2-5, with 10 positions matching TRBD1. Trimming removed 5 bases from V and 6 bases from J; junction bases left unmatched: 6. The germline CDR1 and CDR2 sequences are MDHEN and SYDVKM. This CDR3 comprises 14 residues. In nucleotides, the CDR3 is TGTGCCAGCAGTCTACCGGGACAGGGGAAGACCCAGTACTTC. This translates into CASSLPGQGKTQYF.

This chain uses TRBV28 with TRBJ2-3; 9 bases line up with TRBD1. V gave up 5 bases and J gave up 6 bases; unmatched junction bases: 9. Germline lookup yields CDR1 MDHEN and CDR2 SYDVKM. The CDR3 loop spans 15 amino acids. This chain's CDR3 is CASSPRDRAEDTQYF. The DNA for the CDR3 is TGTGCCAGCAGTCCCCGGGACAGGGCGGAGGATACGCAGTATTTT.

This clone was seen once. V gene TRBV7-2 combines with J gene TRBJ2-5; TRBD2 is a possible D gene (6 bases). CDR1 and CDR2 (germline): SGHTA, FQGNSA. The CDR3 extends over 10 amino acids. The ends were cut back, 4 bases at V and 14 bases at J, with 11 bases in the middle. The CDR3 DNA sequence: TGTGCCAGCAGCTCGACTAGTCTATACTTC. It codes for CASSSTSLYF.

V usage is TRBV28 and J usage is TRBJ2-2, with D possibly being TRBD2 (6 bases). V was shortened by 2 bases and J by 7 bases, with 17 bases between the two germline ends. Germline V gene lookup returns CDR1 MDHEN and CDR2 SYDVKM. There are 16 residues in the CDR3. CDR3 protein: CASSLDGGSRGGELFF. CDR3 DNA: TGTGCCAGCAGTTTAGATGGAGGGTCCCGGGGCGGGGAGCTGTTTTTT. The full variable domain, completed using reference TRBV28 and TRBJ2-2, is DVKVTQSSRYLVKRTGEKVFLECVQDMDHENMFWYRQDPGLGLRLIYFSYDVKMKEKGDIPEGYSVSREKKERFSLILESASTNQTSMYLCASSLDGGSRGGELFFGEGSRLTVL.

The rearrangement uses TRBV12-2 and TRBJ1-4; TRBD1 reflects the table's D call only, with no check against the DNA. TRBV12-2 is a documented pseudogene. The CDR3 spans 16 residues. CDR3 region: CASRHVEDRDVEKLFF. The CDR3 region has the DNA TGTGCAAGTCGCCATGTGGAGGACAGGGACGTTGAAAAACTGTTTTTT.

The chain uses TRBV5-6 and TRBJ1-1; 8 bases are shared with TRBD1. CDR3 size: 15 residues. Per the germline V gene, CDR1 is SGHDT and CDR2 is YYEEEE. V dropped 3 bases and J dropped 5; count of bases not matched to a gene: 9. CDR3 amino acids: CASSSYGQGGTEAFF. Here the CDR3 DNA reads TGTGCCAGCAGCTCCTACGGACAGGGTGGAACTGAAGCTTTCTTT.

V usage is TRBV11-2 and J usage is TRBJ2-1, with TRBD2 identical over 14 bases. Trimming cost V 5 bases and J 0 bases; bases outside gene matches: 6. From germline, CDR1 is SGHAT and CDR2 FQNNGV. This CDR3 spans 18 amino acids. The CDR3: CASSLRTSGGSSYNEQFF. The CDR3 region has the DNA TGTGCCAGCAGCCTAAGGACTAGCGGGGGGAGCTCCTACAATGAGCAGTTCTTC.

The J gene is TRBJ2-7, the V gene TRBV27; 11 nucleotides agree with TRBD1. The CDR3 consists of 14 residues. Trimming cost V 5 bases and J 4 bases; bases outside gene matches: 4. From germline, CDR1 is MNHEY and CDR2 SMNVEV (reference sequence). Here the CDR3 DNA reads TGTGCCAGCAGTACCGGGACAGGGGGATACGAGCAGTACTTC. It codes for CASSTGTGGYEQYF.

V and J are TRBV7-8 and TRBJ2-1; 13 positions match TRBD2. From germline, CDR1 is SGHVS and CDR2 FQNEAQ. The CDR3 has 18 amino acids. The J segment lost 4 bases and the V segment lost 5 bases, leaving 11 bases of the junction unmatched. The CDR3 reads CASSLGLAGRSLYNEQFF. The CDR3 DNA follows: TGTGCCAGCAGCCTGGGACTAGCGGGACGCTCCTTGTACAATGAGCAGTTCTTC.